Listed here are 19 T cell receptor beta chains from one sample, sequenced in a study of T cells after somatic rescue of genetic block. Assay used: immunoSEQ multiplex PCR; TCRdb lists only in-frame clones, some missing. The sample consists of more than 12,000 clones, less than 75% of them appearing once. Sequencing was done on a sample of peripheral blood mononuclear cells (PBMCs). All receptors derive from a man aged 18 to 35.

This rearrangement joins TRBV10-3 to TRBJ2-1; D gene ambiguous. This CDR3 spans 12 amino acids. The V end was cut by 6 bases, the J end by 3 bases, with 6 bases between. CDR1 ENHRY and CDR2 SYGVKD come from the germline V gene. DNA of the CDR3: TGTGCCATCAGCGAACACTACAATGAGCAGTTCTTC. Residues: CAISEHYNEQFF.

The chain couples TRBV28 to TRBJ2-7, with 7 bases fitting TRBD2. Germline CDR1 reads MDHEN; CDR2 reads SYDVKM. The CDR3 runs to 14 residues. Trimming at V came to 6 bases and at J to 3 bases, leaving 8 bases not matched to a gene. The CDR3 DNA sequence: TGTGCCAGCAGCCTTCACGGGGGGAGCTACGAGCAGTACTTC. This sequence encodes CASSLHGGSYEQYF.

This clone has just one count. The chain is built from TRBV19 and TRBJ1-2, with D unclear. Looked up from germline, CDR1 is LNHDA and CDR2 is SQIVND (reference sequence). Trimming removed 4 bases at V and 0 bases at J, with 6 bases between. CDR3 size: 13 residues. In DNA, the CDR3 is TGTGCCAGTAGTACCCGGGCTAACTATGGCTACACCTTC. This sequence encodes CASSTRANYGYTF.

The genes are TRBV5-4 and TRBJ2-1, with 10 positions matching TRBD2. Per the germline V gene, CDR1 is SGHNT and CDR2 is YYREEE (reference sequence). Unmatched junction bases numbered 9, after V lost 1 base and J lost 2 bases. The CDR3 extends over 18 amino acids. CDR3 sequence: CASSLMLAGVRTYNEQFF. In nucleotides, the CDR3 is TGTGCCAGCAGCTTGATGCTAGCGGGAGTAAGAACCTACAATGAGCAGTTCTTC.

This sequence joins TRBV19 and TRBJ2-3, with 8 bases that match TRBD1. The CDR3 consists of 15 residues. V trimming: 7 bases; J trimming: 0 bases; junction bases outside the gene matches: 6. CDR1 is LNHDA, CDR2 SQIVND, per germline (reference sequence). The CDR3 spells CASIDRQGSTDTQYF. In nucleotides, the CDR3 is TGTGCCAGTATCGACCGACAGGGGAGCACAGATACGCAGTATTTT.

The chain links TRBV5-1 to TRBJ2-7; D call uncertain. CDR3 size: 11 residues. Germline V gives CDR1 SGHRS, CDR2 YFSETQ. Trimming stripped 5 bases from V and 1 base from J, with 4 bases between. CDR3 in DNA: TGCGCCAGCAGGGCATCCTACGAGCAGTACTTC. It encodes CASRASYEQYF.

The chain couples TRBV5-6 to TRBJ2-7; 7 bases match TRBD1. The length of the CDR3 is 14 residues. The germline V gene has CDR1 SGHDT and CDR2 YYEEEE. The ends lost 2 bases at V and 0 bases at J; junction bases unmatched: 2. For the CDR3, the DNA is TGTGCCAGCAGCTTCGGGACAGCCTCCTACGAGCAGTACTTC. It encodes CASSFGTASYEQYF.

This clone was seen once. J is TRBJ2-1 and V is TRBV13; D remains ambiguous. The germline V and J ends were trimmed by 1 base and 0 bases, with 10 bases remaining between them. Germline V CDR1 and CDR2: PRHDT, FYEKMQ (reference sequence). This CDR3 has 16 amino acids. The CDR3, as DNA: TGTGCCAGCAGCTTAGTAGCCCCGGTCTCCTACAATGAGCAGTTCTTC. Its translation: CASSLVAPVSYNEQFF.

The chain has TRBV6-6 and TRBJ2-3; 11 nucleotides match TRBD1. The germline V gene encodes CDR1 MNHNY and CDR2 SVGAGI (reference sequence). The CDR3 sequence is 16 residues long. Losses at the gene ends were 2 bases for V and 6 bases for J; bases not matched to a gene: 7. The CDR3 here is CASSYGDRGARDTQYF. The CDR3 DNA is TGTGCCAGCAGTTACGGGGACAGGGGGGCGCGGGATACGCAGTATTTT.

The chain employs TRBV30 and TRBJ1-5; D is unresolved. V lost 4 bases and J lost 2, with 15 bases in between. The CDR3 totals 15 residues. Germline CDR1 and CDR2: GTSNPN and SVGIG (reference sequence). This CDR3 reads CAWTPGGRGNQPQHF. The CDR3 nucleotides read TGTGCCTGGACCCCCGGAGGGCGAGGCAATCAGCCCCAGCATTTT.

This chain joins TRBV28 and TRBJ2-3; D is undetermined. The CDR3 spans 12 residues. The V end lost 2 bases, the J end lost 7 bases, and 7 bases lay between the germline ends. Germline V gene data show CDR1 as MDHEN and CDR2 as SYDVKM. CDR3 in DNA: TGTGCCAGCAGTTTAATATCCTATACGCAGTATTTT. This translates into CASSLISYTQYF.

The V call is TRBV9, the J call TRBJ2-2; the D gene is possibly TRBD2 (7 bases). Germline CDR1 SGDLS, CDR2 YYNGEE. The CDR3 is 14 residues long. V was shortened by 6 bases and J by 4 bases, with 13 bases between the two germline ends. Here the CDR3 reads CASMRGPFTGELFF. The CDR3, as DNA: TGTGCCAGCATGCGGGGGCCTTTCACCGGGGAGCTGTTTTTT.

The rearrangement joins TRBV7-6 to TRBJ2-7; 8 bases are shared with TRBD1. The J segment lost 5 bases and the V segment lost 2 bases, leaving 2 bases of the junction unmatched. The germline V gene has CDR1 SGHVS and CDR2 FNYEAQ. The CDR3 is 13 amino acids. The CDR3 DNA reads TGTGCCAGCAGCTTAACGACAGGGGACGAGCAGTACTTC. Its protein is CASSLTTGDEQYF. Supplemented by reference TRBV7-6 and TRBJ2-7, the full variable domain reads GAGVSQSPRYKVTKRGQDVALRCDPISGHVSLYWYRQALGQGPEFLTYFNYEAQQDKSGLPNDRFSAERPEGSISTLTIQRTEQRDSAMYRCASSLTTGDEQYFGPGTRLTVT.

In DNA form, the CDR3 reads TGTGCCAGCAGTTCAGGACAGTTAAAAGAGACCCAGTACTTC. It is translated as CASSSGQLKETQYF. The rearrangement links TRBV6-9 to TRBJ2-5; TRBD1 is a possible D gene (6 bases). The CDR3 is 14 amino acids. Germline values: CDR1 MNHGY, CDR2 SVAAGI. V was clipped by 4 bases and J by 3 bases, with 12 bases between them.

This rearrangement joins TRBV5-1 to TRBJ1-1; no definite D call. The germline gives CDR1 SGHRS, CDR2 YFSETQ. This CDR3 is 12 amino acids long. V shed 1 base and J shed 5 bases, with 6 bases lying between them. The CDR3, as DNA: TGCGCCAGCAGCTTGTTTGATACTGAAGCTTTCTTT. It translates to CASSLFDTEAFF.

This chain joins TRBV2 and TRBJ2-4; 7 bases map to TRBD2. Germline assignment: CDR1 SNHLY and CDR2 FYNNEI. The CDR3 is 16 amino acids. Trimming removed 1 base from V and 5 bases from J; junction bases left unmatched: 8. The CDR3 spells CASSEVSGTIENIQYF. CDR3 sequence (DNA): TGTGCCAGCAGTGAAGTCTCCGGGACTATCGAAAACATTCAGTACTTC.

This rearrangement joins TRBV5-1 to TRBJ2-4; 7 nucleotides match TRBD2. Germline V gene data show CDR1 as SGHRS and CDR2 as YFSETQ. This CDR3 is 15 amino acids long. V shed 1 base, J shed 9 bases, and the junction held 10 bases outside the gene matches. For the CDR3, the DNA is TGCGCCAGCAGCTTGAGATCGGGATGGGAGGGCATTCAGTACTTC. Translation gives CASSLRSGWEGIQYF.

This clone appeared once. The V gene is TRBV27, the J gene TRBJ1-6; D is undetermined. Germline V gene data show CDR1 as MNHEY and CDR2 as SMNVEV (reference sequence). Trimming took 6 bases from V and 7 from J, leaving 10 bases between them. This CDR3 has 13 residues. The CDR3 here is CASSLRFNSPLHF. For the CDR3, the DNA is TGTGCCAGCAGCCTTCGGTTCAATTCACCCCTCCACTTT.

The chain employs TRBV18 and TRBJ2-2; the D gene is possibly TRBD1 (5 bases). Deletions cut 3 bases from V and 0 bases from J, with 8 bases between. CDR3 length: 15 residues. CDR1 is KGHSH, CDR2 LQKENI, per germline. Written as DNA, the CDR3 is TGTGCCAGCTCACCTTCGACAGCGAACACCGGGGAGCTGTTTTTT. It encodes CASSPSTANTGELFF. The full variable domain, its missing parts supplied by reference TRBV18 and TRBJ2-2, is NAGVMQNPRHLVRRRGQEARLRCSPMKGHSHVYWYRQLPEEGLKFMVYLQKENIIDESGMPKERFSAEFPKEGPSILRIQQVVRGDSAAYFCASSPSTANTGELFFGEGSRLTVL.